What follows are 8 T cell receptor beta chains derived from one specimen sequenced in a study of CD8+CD57+ T cells in acquired aplastic anemia. Genomic DNA, serving as template, underwent TCR beta VDJ and CDR3 profiling. TCRdb re-called the reads through MiXCR, storing one row per CDR3 protein. The sample lists approximately 270,000 distinct CDR3 sequences, roughly half occurring once. Sequenced sample: sorted CD4+, CD8+, or CD8+CD57+ T cells (not recorded which) from PBMCs. Receptors were obtained from a human donor with severe aplastic anemia or a healthy control (not recorded which).

This clonotype was detected once. The junction shows a germline mismatch at one end, possibly a read error. This chain connects TRBV24-1 to TRBJ2-7; D is perhaps TRBD1 or TRBD2 (5 bases each). The CDR3 is 15 residues long. The germline V gene encodes CDR1 KGHDR and CDR2 SFDVKD. CDR3 in amino acids: CASSLTAAPSYEQYF. The CDR3, as DNA: TGCGCCAGCAGCTTGACAGCGGCCCCCTCCTACGAGCAGTACTTC.

The rearrangement joins TRBV11-3 to TRBJ2-1; 7 bases are shared with TRBD1. V gave up 5 bases and J gave up 4 bases; unmatched junction bases: 5. Germline CDR1 SGHNT, CDR2 YENEEA. The CDR3 is 14 amino acids. CDR3 amino acids: CASSPDRLYNEQFF. The CDR3, as DNA: TGTGCCAGCAGCCCGGACAGGTTGTACAATGAGCAGTTCTTC.

The chain combines TRBV24-1 with TRBJ1-5; a weak D match, TRBD1 (6 bases). The ends were cut back, 6 bases at V and 11 bases at J, with 16 bases in the middle. The CDR3 spans 13 residues. CDR1 and CDR2 (germline): KGHDR, SFDVKD. The CDR3 DNA follows: TGTGCCACCAGTAAAGGGGGGCGAGAGACCCAGCATTTT. Residues: CATSKGGRETQHF.

V is TRBV20-1 and J is TRBJ2-3, with 7 bases that match TRBD2. This CDR3 contains 14 residues. Germline V gives CDR1 DFQATT, CDR2 SNEGSKA (reference sequence). With V trimmed by 5 bases and J by 2 bases, 7 bases remained unmatched. The CDR3 coding sequence is TGCAGTGCTGGGGGGACTATACCCACAGATACGCAGTATTTT. This encodes CSAGGTIPTDTQYF.

Comments on this clonotype: One junction end does not reproduce the germline sequence, and a read error may be involved. The chain combines TRBV5-6 with TRBJ2-7, with D hard to call. Looked up from germline, CDR1 is SGHDT and CDR2 is YYEEEE. This CDR3 has 13 residues. CDR3 in DNA: TGTGCCAGCAGCTTGGTCTCGGGTGAGCAGCAGTGCTTC. Its protein is CASSLVSGEQQCF. The variable domain in full, with the rest retrieved from reference TRBV5-6 and TRBJ2-7, is DAGVTQSPTHLIKTRGQQVTLRCSPKSGHDTVSWYQQALGQGPQFIFQYYEEEERQRGNFPDRFSGHQFPNYSSELNVNALLLGDSALYLCASSLVSGEQQCFGPGTRLTVT.

This chain joins TRBV7-9 and TRBJ2-3, with D possibly called TRBD1 or TRBD2 (5 bases each). CDR1 is SEHNR, CDR2 FQNEAQ, per germline (reference sequence). V was clipped by 9 bases and J by 4 bases, with 11 bases between them. The CDR3 spans 12 residues. The CDR3 protein is CASKVGADTQYF. The CDR3 bases are TGTGCCAGTAAGGTGGGGGCAGATACGCAGTATTTT.

The chain carries TRBV6-5 and TRBJ1-6, with D unresolved. The CDR3 spans 16 residues. From germline, CDR1 is MNHEY and CDR2 SVGAGI. Trimming took 2 bases from V and 5 from J, leaving 13 bases between them. The DNA for the CDR3 is TGTGCCAGCAGTTACCGCCTCGGAGCAGATAATTCACCCCTCCACTTT. Protein sequence: CASSYRLGADNSPLHF.

V and J are TRBV4-1 and TRBJ1-1; a possible D gene is TRBD1 (5 bases). Trimming left V 4 bases short and J 5 bases short, with 26 bases between. CDR1 is MGHRA and CDR2 is YSYEKL in the germline V gene. The CDR3 has 18 amino acids. The CDR3 loop reads CASSLIRGKGATKTEAFF. Here the CDR3 DNA reads TGCGCCAGCAGCCTAATTCGGGGGAAAGGCGCGACGAAGACTGAAGCTTTCTTT.